The rows below give T cell receptor beta chains drawn from one sample of a study of preoperative IRX-2 immunotherapy in early breast cancer. The data were produced by immunoSEQ multiplex PCR, yet TCRdb's version contains in-frame clones alone and is incomplete. The table has about 89,000 clones, roughly 85% seen once. This material consisted of tumor tissue, taken after IRX-2 immunotherapy. Receptors originate from a human donor with breast cancer. Both conserved end residues are part of each CDR3. Each record gives: D gene, CDR3 length, V gene, J gene, clone size, CDR3 DNA, CDR3 protein. A D gene is named only where the DNA matches it firmly. Where a row states a size, it is once, few, many or the class of an expanded clone; other rows omit it.

D gene: -
CDR3 length: 13
V gene: TRBV7-1
J gene: TRBJ1-2
clone size: -
CDR3 DNA: TGTGCCAGCAGCCCTCCACTGCCCTATGGCTACACCTTC
CDR3 protein: CASSPPLPYGYTF

D gene: -
CDR3 length: 19
V gene: TRBV19
J gene: TRBJ1-5
clone size: -
CDR3 DNA: TGTGCCAGTAGTATAGGTAGGGTGAGGGGGTGCGAGGGCAATCAGCCCCAGCATTTT
CDR3 protein: CASSIGRVRGCEGNQPQHF

D gene: TRBD2
CDR3 length: 15
V gene: TRBV10-2
J gene: TRBJ2-3
clone size: -
CDR3 DNA: TGCGCCAGCAGTCAAAGCGGGACGGTAGTAGATACGCAGTATTTT
CDR3 protein: CASSQSGTVVDTQYF

D gene: TRBD1
CDR3 length: 14
V gene: TRBV5-1
J gene: TRBJ1-2
clone size: -
CDR3 DNA: TGCGCCAGCAGCTCAGGGACAGCTAACTATGGCTACACCTTC
CDR3 protein: CASSSGTANYGYTF

D gene: -
CDR3 length: 13
V gene: TRBV29-1
J gene: TRBJ1-2
clone size: -
CDR3 DNA: TGCAGCGTTGGGCAGGCTCCGAGATGGGGCTACACCTTC
CDR3 protein: CSVGQAPRWGYTF

D gene: -
CDR3 length: 12
V gene: TRBV6-8
J gene: TRBJ1-1
clone size: once
CDR3 DNA: TGTGCCGGCAGCACCAGAGCAACTGAAGCTTTCTTT
CDR3 protein: CAGSTRATEAFF

D gene: -
CDR3 length: 14
V gene: TRBV12-5
J gene: TRBJ2-7
clone size: -
CDR3 DNA: TGTGCCAGCAAATGGGGACATTCCACCTACGAGCAGTACTTC
CDR3 protein: CASKWGHSTYEQYF

D gene: -
CDR3 length: 14
V gene: TRBV6-8
J gene: TRBJ2-7
clone size: -
CDR3 DNA: TGTGCCAGCAGACAACGTGGGGGCGGGGCCGAGCAGTACTTC
CDR3 protein: CASRQRGGGAEQYF

D gene: TRBD1
CDR3 length: 16
V gene: TRBV28
J gene: TRBJ1-2
clone size: -
CDR3 DNA: TGTGCCAGCAACCCCATGGTCCAGGGGGCTAACTATGGCTACACCTTC
CDR3 protein: CASNPMVQGANYGYTF

D gene: -
CDR3 length: 13
V gene: TRBV28
J gene: TRBJ2-7
clone size: once
CDR3 DNA: TGTGCCAGCAGTTTATATTCAGGAGAAGAGCAGTACTTC
CDR3 protein: CASSLYSGEEQYF

D gene: -
CDR3 length: 13
V gene: TRBV29-1
J gene: TRBJ1-4
clone size: few
CDR3 DNA: TGCAGCGTTGACCAGGGAAGTAGTGAAAAACTGTTTTTT
CDR3 protein: CSVDQGSSEKLFF

D gene: -
CDR3 length: 18
V gene: TRBV6-8
J gene: TRBJ2-6
clone size: -
CDR3 DNA: TGTGCCATCAGGGCGGAACCCGGAAAGGGCTCTGGGGCCAACGTCCTGACTTTC
CDR3 protein: CAIRAEPGKGSGANVLTF

D gene: -
CDR3 length: 12
V gene: TRBV18
J gene: TRBJ1-5
clone size: few
CDR3 DNA: TGTGCCAGCTCTTCTGGGGCTGAGTCCCAGCATTTT
CDR3 protein: CASSSGAESQHF

D gene: -
CDR3 length: 15
V gene: TRBV10-3
J gene: TRBJ1-5
clone size: once
CDR3 DNA: TGTGCCATCAGTGAGGGAGTCTATAGTAATCAGCCCCAGCATTTT
CDR3 protein: CAISEGVYSNQPQHF

D gene: -
CDR3 length: 12
V gene: TRBV28
J gene: TRBJ2-7
clone size: -
CDR3 DNA: TGTGCCAGCAGTACGACAGGTTATGGGCAGTACTTC
CDR3 protein: CASSTTGYGQYF

D gene: -
CDR3 length: 12
V gene: TRBV18
J gene: TRBJ2-5
clone size: -
CDR3 DNA: TGTGCCAGCTCACCACCTCAAGAGACCCAGTACTTC
CDR3 protein: CASSPPQETQYF

D gene: -
CDR3 length: 14
V gene: TRBV11-3
J gene: TRBJ2-7
clone size: -
CDR3 DNA: TGTGCCAGCAGCTTCGCTACAGGGTTCTACGAGCAGTACTTC
CDR3 protein: CASSFATGFYEQYF

D gene: -
CDR3 length: 14
V gene: TRBV19
J gene: TRBJ1-1
clone size: -
CDR3 DNA: TGTGCCAGTAGTATGCTGGGGACGAACACTGAAGCTTTCTTT
CDR3 protein: CASSMLGTNTEAFF

D gene: -
CDR3 length: 18
V gene: TRBV7-7
J gene: TRBJ1-3
clone size: -
CDR3 DNA: TGTGCCAGCAGCGCCCGATTCTTCCAGACAGTCTCTGGAAACACCATATATTTT
CDR3 protein: CASSARFFQTVSGNTIYF

D gene: -
CDR3 length: 16
V gene: TRBV7-4
J gene: TRBJ2-3
clone size: -
CDR3 DNA: TGTGCCAGCAGCTTAGGTCACGCAACCTACACAGATACGCAGTATTTT
CDR3 protein: CASSLGHATYTDTQYF

D gene: -
CDR3 length: 15
V gene: TRBV6-8
J gene: TRBJ1-4
clone size: -
CDR3 DNA: TGTGCCAGCAGTTACGACGGACAGAATAATGAAAAACTGTTTTTT
CDR3 protein: CASSYDGQNNEKLFF

D gene: -
CDR3 length: 12
V gene: TRBV10-2
J gene: TRBJ2-5
clone size: -
CDR3 DNA: TGCGCCAGCAGTGTGGGGGCAGAGACCCAGTACTTC
CDR3 protein: CASSVGAETQYF

D gene: -
CDR3 length: 15
V gene: TRBV11-1
J gene: TRBJ1-5
clone size: -
CDR3 DNA: TGTGCCAGCAGCTTGGAAGGCAGCCGGGGCCTAGCCCAGCATTTT
CDR3 protein: CASSLEGSRGLAQHF

D gene: TRBD2
CDR3 length: 14
V gene: TRBV6-8
J gene: TRBJ2-7
clone size: once
CDR3 DNA: TGTGCCAGCAGTTATGAGGGGAGGGTTAACGAGCAGTACTTC
CDR3 protein: CASSYEGRVNEQYF

D gene: -
CDR3 length: 13
V gene: TRBV30
J gene: TRBJ1-1
clone size: -
CDR3 DNA: TGTGCCTGGAGATGGAGCCGGAGGGCTGAAGCTTTCTTT
CDR3 protein: CAWRWSRRAEAFF

D gene: TRBD2
CDR3 length: 13
V gene: TRBV28
J gene: TRBJ2-5
clone size: -
CDR3 DNA: TGTGCCAGCAGTTTATGGGGAGGGGAGACCCAGTACTTC
CDR3 protein: CASSLWGGETQYF

D gene: -
CDR3 length: 16
V gene: TRBV5-1
J gene: TRBJ2-1
clone size: -
CDR3 DNA: TGCGCCAGCAGGGGGGGGGACACTCTCCCTGGCAATGAGCAGTTCTTC
CDR3 protein: CASRGGDTLPGNEQFF

D gene: -
CDR3 length: 15
V gene: TRBV5-1
J gene: TRBJ1-1
clone size: -
CDR3 DNA: TGCGCCAGCAGCTCCCGAACGGGGATGAACACTGAAGCTTTCTTT
CDR3 protein: CASSSRTGMNTEAFF

D gene: -
CDR3 length: 14
V gene: TRBV10-2
J gene: TRBJ1-1
clone size: -
CDR3 DNA: TGCGCCAGCAGTCTAGGGAACATGAACACTGAAGCTTTCTTT
CDR3 protein: CASSLGNMNTEAFF

D gene: -
CDR3 length: 14
V gene: TRBV18
J gene: TRBJ1-2
clone size: once
CDR3 DNA: TGTGCCAGCTCACTGCGGGACCCTAACTATGGCTACACCTTC
CDR3 protein: CASSLRDPNYGYTF

D gene: TRBD2
CDR3 length: 16
V gene: TRBV28
J gene: TRBJ2-1
clone size: -
CDR3 DNA: TGTGCCCTCACCTCTTTAGCGGGAAATTCCTACAATGAGCAGTTCTTC
CDR3 protein: CALTSLAGNSYNEQFF

D gene: -
CDR3 length: 13
V gene: TRBV29-1
J gene: TRBJ1-2
clone size: -
CDR3 DNA: TGCAGCGTTGGAACAGGGAATAACTATGGCTACACCTTC
CDR3 protein: CSVGTGNNYGYTF

D gene: -
CDR3 length: 14
V gene: TRBV6-9
J gene: TRBJ2-5
clone size: -
CDR3 DNA: TGTGCCACCACCTTAGCTGATAACCAAGAGACCCAGTACTTC
CDR3 protein: CATTLADNQETQYF

D gene: -
CDR3 length: 15
V gene: TRBV28
J gene: TRBJ2-1
clone size: once
CDR3 DNA: TGTGCCAGCAGTCGCGGGGCTAGCTCCTACAATGAGCAGTTCTTC
CDR3 protein: CASSRGASSYNEQFF

D gene: -
CDR3 length: 15
V gene: TRBV18
J gene: TRBJ2-5
clone size: once
CDR3 DNA: TGTGCCAGCTCACCCGAAGGACGGACCCAAGAGACCCAGTACTTC
CDR3 protein: CASSPEGRTQETQYF

D gene: -
CDR3 length: 14
V gene: TRBV5-1
J gene: TRBJ2-7
clone size: -
CDR3 DNA: TGCGCCAGCAGCTTGGACAGCCGTGGGCTCGAGCAGTACTTC
CDR3 protein: CASSLDSRGLEQYF

D gene: -
CDR3 length: 16
V gene: TRBV5-1
J gene: TRBJ1-2
clone size: -
CDR3 DNA: TGCGCCAGCAGTCAACTCCCAACAGGAGCTAACTATGGCTACACCTTC
CDR3 protein: CASSQLPTGANYGYTF

D gene: -
CDR3 length: 15
V gene: TRBV5-1
J gene: TRBJ2-2
clone size: -
CDR3 DNA: TGCGCCAGCAGCTTTGGCCAGGGACACACCGGGGAGCTGTTTTTT
CDR3 protein: CASSFGQGHTGELFF

D gene: -
CDR3 length: 15
V gene: TRBV7-1
J gene: TRBJ1-3
clone size: -
CDR3 DNA: TGTGCCAGCAGCTTGGTAGAGAAAATTGGAAACACCATATATTTT
CDR3 protein: CASSLVEKIGNTIYF

D gene: TRBD1
CDR3 length: 16
V gene: TRBV5-1
J gene: TRBJ2-1
clone size: -
CDR3 DNA: TGCGCCAGCAGCATGACAGGGGGCGCCTACTACAATGAGCAGTTCTTC
CDR3 protein: CASSMTGGAYYNEQFF

D gene: -
CDR3 length: 15
V gene: TRBV15
J gene: TRBJ1-4
clone size: -
CDR3 DNA: TGTGCCACCAGCCGCCAAACAGCAACTAATGAAAAACTGTTTTTT
CDR3 protein: CATSRQTATNEKLFF

D gene: TRBD2
CDR3 length: 16
V gene: TRBV5-1
J gene: TRBJ2-3
clone size: -
CDR3 DNA: TGCGCCAGCAGCAGGGTGACTAGCGGGGGTGGGGATACGCAGTATTTT
CDR3 protein: CASSRVTSGGGDTQYF

D gene: -
CDR3 length: 14
V gene: TRBV14
J gene: TRBJ2-4
clone size: few
CDR3 DNA: TGTGCCAGCAGCCAACTAGCCCTGGGGAACATTCAGTACTTC
CDR3 protein: CASSQLALGNIQYF

D gene: -
CDR3 length: 13
V gene: TRBV30
J gene: TRBJ2-5
clone size: -
CDR3 DNA: TGTGCCTGGAGTGCGGGGGTAGGGGAGACCCAGTACTTC
CDR3 protein: CAWSAGVGETQYF

D gene: TRBD1
CDR3 length: 14
V gene: TRBV6-8
J gene: TRBJ1-5
clone size: -
CDR3 DNA: TGTGCCAGCAGTCGCACAGGGGTCGGTCAGCCCCAGCATTTT
CDR3 protein: CASSRTGVGQPQHF

D gene: -
CDR3 length: 14
V gene: TRBV6-8
J gene: TRBJ2-7
clone size: -
CDR3 DNA: TGTGCCAGCAGTTACAGGGACACGAACTACGAGCAGTACTTC
CDR3 protein: CASSYRDTNYEQYF

D gene: -
CDR3 length: 16
V gene: TRBV11-3
J gene: TRBJ2-2
clone size: once
CDR3 DNA: TGTGCCAGCAGCTTAGTCAGCGGCGCGAACACCGGGGAGCTGTTTTTT
CDR3 protein: CASSLVSGANTGELFF

D gene: -
CDR3 length: 13
V gene: TRBV7-8
J gene: TRBJ2-2
clone size: -
CDR3 DNA: TGTGCCAGCAGCAAGACCGAGAGTGGGGAGCTGTTTTTT
CDR3 protein: CASSKTESGELFF

D gene: -
CDR3 length: 14
V gene: TRBV6-8
J gene: TRBJ2-7
clone size: few
CDR3 DNA: TGTGCCAGCAGGGGACCTTCAGGGCCCTACGAGCAGTACTTC
CDR3 protein: CASRGPSGPYEQYF

D gene: TRBD1
CDR3 length: 14
V gene: TRBV28
J gene: TRBJ1-6
clone size: -
CDR3 DNA: TGTGCCAGCAGCACGGGACAGGGATCTTCACCCCTCCACTTT
CDR3 protein: CASSTGQGSSPLHF

D gene: TRBD1
CDR3 length: 16
V gene: TRBV28
J gene: TRBJ2-2
clone size: -
CDR3 DNA: TGTGCCAGCAGACCAACCGGGACAGGAGAGACCGGGGAGCTGTTTTTT
CDR3 protein: CASRPTGTGETGELFF

D gene: -
CDR3 length: 11
V gene: TRBV30
J gene: TRBJ2-2
clone size: once
CDR3 DNA: TGTGCCTGGAAATACACCGGGGAGCTGTTTTTT
CDR3 protein: CAWKYTGELFF

D gene: -
CDR3 length: 13
V gene: TRBV28
J gene: TRBJ1-5
clone size: -
CDR3 DNA: TGTGCCAGCCGGTCCCCGCCGTCAGAGCCCCAGCATTTT
CDR3 protein: CASRSPPSEPQHF

D gene: -
CDR3 length: 14
V gene: TRBV28
J gene: TRBJ2-2
clone size: once
CDR3 DNA: TGTGCCAGCAGTTGGGGGATGAACACCGGGGAGCTGTTTTTT
CDR3 protein: CASSWGMNTGELFF